These 30 T cell receptor beta chains originate from one sample sequenced in a study of blood T cells in healthy people across ages. A J-beta primer mix and a sample-barcoded 5' primer were used in a second PCR of roughly 7 to 12 cycles. TCRdb re-analysed the 5' RACE reads in MiXCR, keeping a single row per CDR3 protein. Among 1,800,000 or so distinct CDR3 sequences listed, around 42% were seen once. Sequencing was performed on blood. These receptors were obtained from a human donor in good health.

The CDR3 loop is CTSRREAGGSYEQYF. In DNA, the CDR3 is TGTACCAGCAGGCGGGAGGCCGGTGGATCCTACGAGCAGTACTTC. J is TRBJ2-7 and V is TRBV7-2; 8 bases agree with TRBD2. The CDR3 is 15 amino acids. Germline V gene sequence: CDR1 SGHTA, CDR2 FQGNSA. Losses at the gene ends were 6 bases for V and 1 base for J; bases not matched to a gene: 8.

This chain links TRBV5-1 with TRBJ2-3, with D uncertain. The germline gives CDR1 SGHRS, CDR2 YFSETQ. Trimming cost V 3 bases and J 0 bases, with 8 bases left between them. CDR3 length: 14 residues. In DNA form, the CDR3 reads TGCGCCAGCAGCTCGACCCAGAGCACAGATACGCAGTATTTT. Translation: CASSSTQSTDTQYF. Together with reference TRBV5-1 and TRBJ2-3, the CDR3 gives the full variable domain: KAGVTQTPRYLIKTRGQQVTLSCSPISGHRSVSWYQQTPGQGLQFLFEYFSETQRNKGNFPGRFSGRQFSNSRSEMNVSTLELGDSALYLCASSSTQSTDTQYFGPGTRLTVL.

This clonotype was seen at least ten times. The gene calls are TRBV29-1 and TRBJ2-7; weak D call: TRBD1 (6 bases). The CDR3 loop spans 12 amino acids. The ends were cut back, 5 bases at V and 1 base at J, with 9 bases in the middle. The V gene's germline CDR1 is SQVTM and CDR2 ANQGSEA. CDR3 sequence: CSVLTGSYEQYF. DNA of the CDR3: TGCAGCGTTCTGACAGGATCCTACGAGCAGTACTTC.

The rearrangement uses TRBV20-1 and TRBJ1-2; 12 nucleotides agree with TRBD1. Germline CDR1 is DFQATT and CDR2 is SNEGSKA (reference sequence). Losses at the gene ends were 3 bases for V and 8 bases for J; bases not matched to a gene: 4. This CDR3 has 13 residues. The CDR3 DNA sequence: TGCAGTGCTAGGGGACAGGGGGCGAGGGGCTACACCTTC. Amino acids: CSARGQGARGYTF.

V is TRBV5-1 and J is TRBJ1-2, with D perhaps matching TRBD1 (6 bases). Looked up from germline, CDR1 is SGHRS and CDR2 is YFSETQ. The CDR3 runs 15 residues. The germline V and J ends were trimmed by 0 bases and 5 bases, with 14 bases remaining between them. CDR3 sequence: CASSLEGTSSYGYTF. The CDR3 DNA reads TGCGCCAGCAGCTTGGAAGGGACAAGTTCTTATGGCTACACCTTC. Based on the CDR3 plus reference TRBV5-1 and TRBJ1-2, the full variable domain is KAGVTQTPRYLIKTRGQQVTLSCSPISGHRSVSWYQQTPGQGLQFLFEYFSETQRNKGNFPGRFSGRQFSNSRSEMNVSTLELGDSALYLCASSLEGTSSYGYTFGSGTRLTVV.

Points on this clonotype: The CDR3 does not close with the conserved phenylalanine or tryptophan, likely indicating a read error. This chain uses TRBV29-1 with TRBJ1-2; 7 bases match TRBD1. Germline CDR1 reads SQVTM; CDR2 reads ANQGSEA. This CDR3 comprises 17 residues. V shed 0 bases and J 1 base; nucleotides not matched to a gene: 11. For the CDR3, the DNA is TGCAGCGTTGAAGATCCTTTTAGGACAGGCAATAACTATGGCTACACCTAC. It translates to CSVEDPFRTGNNYGYTY.

The chain recombines TRBV5-1 with TRBJ2-1; 7 bases are shared with TRBD1. The germline V gene has CDR1 SGHRS and CDR2 YFSETQ. The length of the CDR3 is 18 residues. V shed 3 bases, J shed 4 bases, and the junction held 16 bases outside the gene matches. DNA of the CDR3: TGCGCCAGCAGCTCAACAGGGGCCTATCAAAGCTCTTACAATGAGCAGTTCTTC. Translated: CASSSTGAYQSSYNEQFF.

The chain links TRBV4-3 to TRBJ1-1, with 8 bases matching TRBD1. The germline CDR1 and CDR2 sequences are LGHNA and YSLEER. V lost 4 bases, J lost 1 base, and 5 bases stayed unmatched. There are 15 residues in the CDR3. In nucleotides, the CDR3 is TGCGCCAGCAGCCTCTCCGGACAGGGGAACACTGAAGCTTTCTTT. It yields the protein CASSLSGQGNTEAFF.

The V and J genes are TRBV4-3 and TRBJ2-3; weak D call: TRBD1 (6 bases). Germline-derived CDR1 and CDR2 are LGHNA and YSLEER. The CDR3 length is 15 residues. V lost 5 bases and J lost 2, with 14 bases in between. The CDR3 DNA reads as TGCGCCAGCAGCGACGGGACACAAGACACAGATACGCAGTATTTT. As protein: CASSDGTQDTDTQYF.

Details on this clonotype: The junction departs from germline at one end; a sequencing error may be responsible. This CDR3 reads CATSRVRPPNTGERFF. CDR3 nucleotide sequence: TGTGCCACCAGCAGAGTACGCCCCCCGAACACCGGGGAGCGGTTTTTT. The chain carries TRBV15 and TRBJ2-2; D may be TRBD2 (5 bases). The length of the CDR3 is 16 residues. Germline V lookup: CDR1 LNHNV, CDR2 YYDKDF (reference sequence).

V and J are TRBV11-1 and TRBJ2-3, with D possibly matching TRBD2 (5 bases). Trimming pared 5 bases from V and 1 base from J, leaving 16 bases between. The CDR3 extends over 16 amino acids. Looked up from germline, CDR1 is SGHAT and CDR2 is FQDESV (reference sequence). The CDR3 is CASSLRDPSGTDTQYF. Here the CDR3 DNA reads TGTGCCAGCAGCCTGAGGGATCCTTCCGGCACAGATACGCAGTATTTT.

This clonotype came up a few times. The chain recombines TRBV20-1 with TRBJ2-1; D possibly corresponds to TRBD2 (5 bases). Trimming removed 3 bases from V and 0 bases from J, with 15 bases in between. Germline V gives CDR1 DFQATT, CDR2 SNEGSKA (reference sequence). The CDR3 has 16 amino acids. CDR3 nucleotides: TGCAGTGCTAGGGCTCTAGCCCTCAGCTCCTACAATGAGCAGTTCTTC. Its translation: CSARALALSSYNEQFF.

For this clonotype: Just one base apart from a much larger clone, this may be a read error. This chain uses TRBV7-2 with TRBJ2-1, with D unclear. The V end lost 2 bases, the J end lost 0 bases, and 5 bases lay between the germline ends. From germline, CDR1 is SGHTA and CDR2 FQGNSA. CDR3 length: 14 residues. In nucleotides, the CDR3 is TGTGCCAGCAGCTTAATGATCTCCTACAATGAGCAGTTCTTC. Its translation: CASSLMISYNEQFF.

This chain uses TRBV20-1 with TRBJ2-7; tentatively, D is TRBD1 (5 bases). This CDR3 contains 12 residues. Germline CDR1 reads DFQATT; CDR2 reads SNEGSKA (reference sequence). The ends were cut back, 5 bases at V and 2 bases at J, with 10 bases in the middle. The CDR3 bases are TGCAGTGCTGCGACAGCTCCCTACGAGCAGTACTTC. Amino acids: CSAATAPYEQYF.

This clonotype was observed a handful of times. The chain links TRBV7-6 to TRBJ2-3; D is perhaps TRBD1 (6 bases). The germline V and J ends were trimmed by 5 bases and 0 bases, with 15 bases remaining between them. There are 16 residues in the CDR3. Germline V gene lookup returns CDR1 SGHVS and CDR2 FNYEAQ. This chain's CDR3 is CASSTRRGSSTDTQYF. The CDR3, as DNA: TGTGCCAGCAGCACCCGCAGGGGATCTAGCACAGATACGCAGTATTTT.

As DNA, the CDR3 is TGTGCCAGCAGCGGAACCTCGGACGGAGCGTTATACACAGATACGCAGTATTTT. It is translated as CASSGTSDGALYTDTQYF. V and J are TRBV7-9 and TRBJ2-3; D gene ambiguous. V lost 5 bases to trimming and J lost 2 bases, with 23 bases between them. This CDR3 is 18 amino acids long. Germline CDR1 is SEHNR and CDR2 is FQNEAQ (reference sequence).

This clonotype was observed at least ten times. The rearrangement uses TRBV7-8 and TRBJ2-7, with TRBD1 as a possible D gene (6 bases). V was clipped by 6 bases and J by 6 bases, with 18 bases between them. There are 14 residues in the CDR3. The germline V gene has CDR1 SGHVS and CDR2 FQNEAQ. CDR3 sequence reads: CASSTGFVNGEQYF. The DNA for the CDR3 is TGTGCCAGCAGTACAGGGTTCGTTAATGGCGAGCAGTACTTC. Using reference TRBV7-8 and TRBJ2-7 for the parts outside the CDR3, the full variable domain is GAGVSQSPRYKVAKRGQDVALRCDPISGHVSLFWYQQALGQGPEFLTYFQNEAQLDKSGLPSDRFFAERPEGSVSTLKIQRTQQEDSAVYLCASSTGFVNGEQYFGPGTRLTVT.

The rearrangement joins TRBV5-1 to TRBJ2-3; the match to TRBD2 covers 13 bases. Germline lookup yields CDR1 SGHRS and CDR2 YFSETQ. Trimming removed 4 bases from V and 4 bases from J; junction bases left unmatched: 9. The CDR3 loop spans 17 amino acids. The CDR3 here is CASSGQRTSGGADTQYF. For the CDR3, the DNA is TGCGCCAGCAGCGGACAAAGGACTAGCGGGGGCGCAGATACGCAGTATTTT. Supplemented by reference TRBV5-1 and TRBJ2-3, the full variable domain reads KAGVTQTPRYLIKTRGQQVTLSCSPISGHRSVSWYQQTPGQGLQFLFEYFSETQRNKGNFPGRFSGRQFSNSRSEMNVSTLELGDSALYLCASSGQRTSGGADTQYFGPGTRLTVL.

The chain recombines TRBV10-3 with TRBJ2-5; 7 bases are a match to TRBD2. V shed 8 bases, J shed 1 base, and the junction held 1 base outside the gene matches. Germline-derived CDR1 and CDR2 are ENHRY and SYGVKD. The CDR3 extends over 12 amino acids. CDR3 nucleotides: TGTGCCATCGGGGGGGGCCAAGAGACCCAGTACTTC. Protein product: CAIGGGQETQYF.

The chain has TRBV9 and TRBJ2-5, with TRBD2 matching 8 bases. There are 15 residues in the CDR3. Looked up from germline, CDR1 is SGDLS and CDR2 is YYNGEE. Germline trimming cut 2 bases from V and 5 bases from J; bases unmatched to any gene: 8. The CDR3 here is CASSVDSGEMETQYF. The CDR3 DNA reads as TGTGCCAGCAGCGTCGATAGCGGGGAGATGGAGACCCAGTACTTC. Complete variable domain (other parts from reference TRBV9 and TRBJ2-5): DSGVTQTPKHLITATGQRVTLRCSPRSGDLSVYWYQQSLDQGLQFLIQYYNGEERAKGNILERFSAQQFPDLHSELNLSSLELGDSALYFCASSVDSGEMETQYFGPGTRLLVL.

In this sample, this clonotype turned up a few times. The chain uses TRBV5-6 and TRBJ2-5; TRBD1 might be the D (5 bases). This CDR3 comprises 16 residues. Germline V CDR1 and CDR2: SGHDT, YYEEEE. V gave up 2 bases and J gave up 4 bases, with 18 bases separating them. CDR3 bases: TGTGCCAGCAGCTTCAGGGCAAGAGGTTTAGGAGAGACCCAGTACTTC. Translation gives CASSFRARGLGETQYF.

This clonotype was counted between two and nine times. The V call is TRBV6-5, the J call TRBJ2-1, with D tentatively TRBD1 or TRBD2 (6 bases each). V gave up 5 bases and J gave up 4 bases, with 18 bases separating them. The CDR3 covers 16 residues. In germline, CDR1 is MNHEY, CDR2 SVGAGI. The CDR3 DNA is TGTGCCAGCAGTCCGGGGGCCGAAAGAGGTTACAATGAGCAGTTCTTC. Translating gives CASSPGAERGYNEQFF.

This clonotype has only a few counts. V gene TRBV18 combines with J gene TRBJ2-1; 11 positions match TRBD1. Germline values: CDR1 KGHSH, CDR2 LQKENI. The CDR3 extends over 16 amino acids. After removal of 3 bases from V and 2 bases from J, the junction contained 3 bases not matched to a gene. The CDR3 loop reads CASSPSGQGAYNEQFF. The CDR3 bases are TGTGCCAGCTCACCGTCGGGACAGGGGGCCTACAATGAGCAGTTCTTC. The variable domain in full, completed from reference TRBV18 and TRBJ2-1, reads NAGVMQNPRHLVRRRGQEARLRCSPMKGHSHVYWYRQLPEEGLKFMVYLQKENIIDESGMPKERFSAEFPKEGPSILRIQQVVRGDSAAYFCASSPSGQGAYNEQFFGPGTRLTVL.

The V and J genes are TRBV28 and TRBJ1-6; TRBD1 is a possible D gene (6 bases). The CDR3 consists of 16 residues. CDR1 and CDR2 (germline): MDHEN, SYDVKM. V lost 3 bases, J lost 3 bases, and 12 bases lay in between. CDR3 sequence (DNA): TGTGCCAGCAGTTTGGTTGGGACAAACTATAATTCACCCCTCCACTTT. Its protein is CASSLVGTNYNSPLHF.

In this sample, this clonotype turned up a few times. The V gene is TRBV12-3 or TRBV12-4, the J gene TRBJ2-7; 7 bases align to TRBD1. V was clipped by 6 bases and J by 1 base; unmatched bases: 12. The CDR3 is 16 amino acids. This CDR3 is CASSTPPGTVSYEQYF. CDR3 nucleotides: TGTGCCAGCAGCACTCCACCCGGGACAGTTTCCTACGAGCAGTACTTC.

The chain employs TRBV5-1 and TRBJ2-3; possibly TRBD2 for D (5 bases). Germline V CDR1 and CDR2: SGHRS, YFSETQ. The CDR3 is made up of 17 amino acids. The V end was cut by 0 bases, the J end by 4 bases, with 18 bases between. The CDR3 here is CASSLAPASRFSDTQYF. The CDR3 DNA reads TGCGCCAGCAGCTTGGCCCCGGCTAGCAGATTTTCAGATACGCAGTATTTT.

This clonotype was picked up a small number of times. This chain uses TRBV7-3 with TRBJ2-1; D gene ambiguous. This CDR3 has 13 residues. Germline assignment: CDR1 SGHTA and CDR2 FQGTGA. Trimming pared 5 bases from V and 3 bases from J, leaving 8 bases between. CDR3 in DNA: TGTGCCAGCAGCCCCAGCGTCTACAATGAGCAGTTCTTC. Its protein product is CASSPSVYNEQFF.

The chain joins TRBV5-1 to TRBJ2-7, with D possibly being TRBD1 or TRBD2 (5 bases each). V lost 3 bases, J lost 8 bases, and 21 bases lay in between. Looked up from germline, CDR1 is SGHRS and CDR2 is YFSETQ. The CDR3 contains 15 residues. The CDR3 protein is CASSSIPGREGKQYF. CDR3 bases: TGCGCCAGCAGCTCGATACCGGGACGGGAAGGGAAGCAGTACTTC.

This clonotype was found a few times. The rearrangement links TRBV5-6 to TRBJ2-1, with a possible D match to TRBD2 (5 bases). Per the germline V gene, CDR1 is SGHDT and CDR2 is YYEEEE. Trimming took 0 bases from V and 0 from J, leaving 13 bases between them. The CDR3 is 17 amino acids. The CDR3 DNA is TGTGCCAGCAGCTTGGAACCTAGCTGGGGCTCCTACAATGAGCAGTTCTTC. It is translated as CASSLEPSWGSYNEQFF.

The chain is built from TRBV20-1 and TRBJ2-6, with 8 nucleotides matching TRBD1. Trimming at V came to 4 bases and at J to 3 bases, leaving 2 bases not matched to a gene. This CDR3 is built from 14 residues. Germline CDR1 DFQATT, CDR2 SNEGSKA (reference sequence). The CDR3 sequence is CSATDRGGANVLTF. CDR3 in DNA: TGCAGTGCTACCGACAGGGGTGGGGCCAACGTCCTGACTTTC.